This is a list of T cell receptor beta chains from one sample in a study of CD8+ T cells in alopecia areata. Repertoires were generated with immunoSEQ multiplex PCR, while TCRdb's copy carries only in-frame clones and drops some. The sample shows some 130,000 clones, about 59% of them seen only once. The input for sequencing was CD8+ T cells sorted from blood, taken at week 4, from a patient treated with tofacitinib. These receptors came from a human donor with alopecia areata. The CDR3 runs from the conserved cysteine through the conserved F or W. The order of the fields is D gene, J gene, clone size, V gene, CDR3 protein, CDR3 DNA. D genes are given only for firm matches. Clone sizes are given selectively: once, few, many, or a class where the clone is expanded.

d_call: TRBD1
j_call: TRBJ1-2
clone_size: -
v_call: TRBV6-5
cdr3_aa: CASSSGQVDYGYTF
cdr3_nt: TGTGCCAGCAGCTCGGGACAGGTTGACTATGGCTACACCTTC

d_call: TRBD2
j_call: TRBJ2-1
clone_size: -
v_call: TRBV4-1
cdr3_aa: CASSHVAGSGYNEQFF
cdr3_nt: TGCGCCAGCAGCCACGTAGCGGGGAGTGGCTACAATGAGCAGTTCTTC

d_call: TRBD1
j_call: TRBJ1-1
clone_size: few
v_call: TRBV29-1
cdr3_aa: CSVEDRGEAFF
cdr3_nt: TGCAGCGTTGAAGACAGGGGGGAAGCTTTCTTT

d_call: -
j_call: TRBJ2-1
clone_size: many
v_call: TRBV6-4
cdr3_aa: CASSDSEGGDEQFF
cdr3_nt: TGTGCCAGCAGTGACTCAGAGGGGGGCGATGAGCAGTTCTTC

d_call: TRBD1
j_call: TRBJ2-7
clone_size: -
v_call: TRBV29-1
cdr3_aa: CSVEEGTGVYEQYF
cdr3_nt: TGCAGCGTTGAAGAGGGGACAGGGGTCTACGAGCAGTACTTC

d_call: -
j_call: TRBJ1-2
clone_size: -
v_call: TRBV2
cdr3_aa: CASSDGTAGYTF
cdr3_nt: TGTGCCAGCAGTGACGGGACGGCGGGCTACACCTTC

d_call: -
j_call: TRBJ2-7
clone_size: -
v_call: TRBV30
cdr3_aa: CAWSGFVTGEQYF
cdr3_nt: TGTGCCTGGAGTGGCTTTGTCACCGGAGAGCAGTACTTC

d_call: -
j_call: TRBJ2-7
clone_size: -
v_call: TRBV6-5
cdr3_aa: CASSYSRTDPYEQYF
cdr3_nt: TGTGCCAGCAGTTACTCGCGGACGGACCCCTACGAGCAGTACTTC

d_call: -
j_call: TRBJ1-2
clone_size: -
v_call: TRBV29-1
cdr3_aa: CSVEGWGYTF
cdr3_nt: TGCAGCGTTGAAGGTTGGGGCTACACCTTC

d_call: -
j_call: TRBJ1-1
clone_size: -
v_call: TRBV4-3
cdr3_aa: CASSQDPGYTEAFF
cdr3_nt: TGCGCCAGCAGCCAAGATCCCGGCTACACTGAAGCTTTCTTT

d_call: TRBD1
j_call: TRBJ2-7
clone_size: -
v_call: TRBV29-1
cdr3_aa: CSVGGPRTGGGEQYF
cdr3_nt: TGCAGCGTGGGGGGACCCCGGACAGGGGGTGGCGAGCAGTACTTC

d_call: TRBD2
j_call: TRBJ2-7
clone_size: -
v_call: TRBV6-5
cdr3_aa: CASSQGLAGTYEQYF
cdr3_nt: TGTGCCAGCAGTCAAGGACTAGCGGGGACCTACGAGCAGTACTTC

d_call: TRBD1
j_call: TRBJ2-2
clone_size: -
v_call: TRBV6-1
cdr3_aa: CASRDRVGTGELFF
cdr3_nt: TGTGCCAGCAGGGACAGGGTTGGGACCGGGGAGCTGTTTTTT

d_call: -
j_call: TRBJ2-1
clone_size: -
v_call: TRBV11-2
cdr3_aa: CASSYRANEQFF
cdr3_nt: TGTGCCAGCAGTTACCGGGCCAATGAGCAGTTCTTC

d_call: TRBD2
j_call: TRBJ2-2
clone_size: -
v_call: TRBV29-1
cdr3_aa: CSVELRSGAGELFF
cdr3_nt: TGCAGCGTTGAACTCCGGAGCGGGGCCGGGGAGCTGTTTTTT

d_call: TRBD2
j_call: TRBJ2-2
clone_size: -
v_call: TRBV5-6
cdr3_aa: CASSFSGGRNTGELFF
cdr3_nt: TGTGCCAGCAGCTTTAGCGGGGGGCGGAACACCGGGGAGCTGTTTTTT

d_call: TRBD1
j_call: TRBJ2-1
clone_size: few
v_call: TRBV7-2
cdr3_aa: CASSLGQGALNEQFF
cdr3_nt: TGTGCCAGCAGCTTAGGTCAGGGGGCGTTGAATGAGCAGTTCTTC

d_call: -
j_call: TRBJ2-5
clone_size: -
v_call: TRBV27
cdr3_aa: CASSSTGGGLQETQYF
cdr3_nt: TGTGCCAGCAGTTCGACGGGTGGGGGTCTCCAAGAGACCCAGTACTTC

d_call: -
j_call: TRBJ1-2
clone_size: -
v_call: TRBV2
cdr3_aa: CASSALGSDYGYTF
cdr3_nt: TGTGCCAGCAGCGCACTTGGTTCCGACTATGGCTACACCTTC

d_call: -
j_call: TRBJ2-1
clone_size: few
v_call: TRBV29-1
cdr3_aa: CSVLKGNNEQFF
cdr3_nt: TGCAGCGTTCTGAAAGGAAACAATGAGCAGTTCTTC

d_call: -
j_call: TRBJ2-6
clone_size: -
v_call: TRBV27
cdr3_aa: CASSSRDASYSGANVLTF
cdr3_nt: TGTGCCAGCAGTTCCCGGGACGCCTCTTACTCTGGGGCCAACGTCCTGACTTTC

d_call: -
j_call: TRBJ2-7
clone_size: -
v_call: TRBV2
cdr3_aa: CASSDGGAYEQYF
cdr3_nt: TGTGCCAGCAGTGATGGAGGAGCCTACGAGCAGTACTTC

d_call: -
j_call: TRBJ2-5
clone_size: -
v_call: TRBV5-6
cdr3_aa: CASSLGGAETQYF
cdr3_nt: TGTGCCAGCAGCTTAGGGGGAGCAGAGACCCAGTACTTC

d_call: TRBD2
j_call: TRBJ2-5
clone_size: -
v_call: TRBV5-6
cdr3_aa: CASSLEASGGERYF
cdr3_nt: TGTGCCAGCAGCTTGGAGGCTAGCGGGGGTGAACGGTACTTC

d_call: -
j_call: TRBJ1-5
clone_size: -
v_call: TRBV2
cdr3_aa: CASSEVQANQPQHF
cdr3_nt: TGTGCCAGCAGTGAGGTCCAGGCTAATCAGCCCCAGCATTTT

d_call: -
j_call: TRBJ2-1
clone_size: -
v_call: TRBV30
cdr3_aa: CAWSLGESGEQFF
cdr3_nt: TGTGCCTGGAGTCTTGGGGAGTCGGGGGAGCAGTTCTTC